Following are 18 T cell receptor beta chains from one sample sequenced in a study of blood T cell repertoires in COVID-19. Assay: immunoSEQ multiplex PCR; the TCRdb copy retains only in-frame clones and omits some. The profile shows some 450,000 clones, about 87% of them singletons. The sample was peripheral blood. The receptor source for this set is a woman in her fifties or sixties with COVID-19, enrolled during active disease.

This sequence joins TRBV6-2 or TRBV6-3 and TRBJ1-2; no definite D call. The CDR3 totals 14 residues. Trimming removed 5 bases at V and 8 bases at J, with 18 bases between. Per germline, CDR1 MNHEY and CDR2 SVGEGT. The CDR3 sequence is CASSQSPDLWGYTF. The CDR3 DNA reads TGTGCCAGCAGTCAAAGTCCGGACTTATGGGGCTACACCTTC.

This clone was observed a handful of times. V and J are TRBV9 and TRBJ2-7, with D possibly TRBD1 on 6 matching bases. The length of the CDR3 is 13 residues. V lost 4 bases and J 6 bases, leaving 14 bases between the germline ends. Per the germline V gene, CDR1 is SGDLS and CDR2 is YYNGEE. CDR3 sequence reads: CASSSTQGREQYF. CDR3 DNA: TGTGCCAGCAGCTCCACACAGGGTCGCGAGCAGTACTTC.

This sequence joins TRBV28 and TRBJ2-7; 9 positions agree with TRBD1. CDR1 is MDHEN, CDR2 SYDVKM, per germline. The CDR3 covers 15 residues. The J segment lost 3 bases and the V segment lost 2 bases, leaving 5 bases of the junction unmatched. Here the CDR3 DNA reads TGTGCCAGCAGTTTAATAACAGGGGGCAACTACGAGCAGTACTTC. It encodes CASSLITGGNYEQYF.

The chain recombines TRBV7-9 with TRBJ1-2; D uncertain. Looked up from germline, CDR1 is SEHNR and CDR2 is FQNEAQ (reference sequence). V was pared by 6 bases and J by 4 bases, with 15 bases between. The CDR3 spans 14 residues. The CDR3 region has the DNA TGTGCCAGCAGGGGGAGGCCCTTTAGCTATGGCTACACCTTC. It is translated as CASRGRPFSYGYTF.

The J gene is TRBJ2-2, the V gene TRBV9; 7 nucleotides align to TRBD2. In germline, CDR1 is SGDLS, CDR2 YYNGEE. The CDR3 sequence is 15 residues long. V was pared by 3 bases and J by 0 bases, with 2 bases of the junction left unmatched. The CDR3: CASSASGANTGELFF. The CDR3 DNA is TGTGCCAGCAGCGCTAGCGGTGCGAACACCGGGGAGCTGTTTTTT.

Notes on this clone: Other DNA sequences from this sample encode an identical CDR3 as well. Here the CDR3 DNA reads TGCGCCAGCAGCTCGGGAGGGGGGCAGGAGACCCAGTACTTC. Amino acid sequence: CASSSGGGQETQYF. This rearrangement joins TRBV5-1 to TRBJ2-5; 8 bases agree with TRBD2. V was pared by 3 bases and J by 5 bases, with 6 bases of the junction left unmatched. Germline CDR1 reads SGHRS; CDR2 reads YFSETQ. This CDR3 is built from 14 residues.

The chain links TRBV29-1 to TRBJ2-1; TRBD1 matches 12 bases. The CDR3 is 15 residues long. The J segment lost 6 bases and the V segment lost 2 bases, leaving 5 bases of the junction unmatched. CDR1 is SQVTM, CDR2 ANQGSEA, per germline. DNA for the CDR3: TGCAGCGTTGAAAGAGGGACAGGGGGCGGCAATGAGCAGTTCTTC. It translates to CSVERGTGGGNEQFF.

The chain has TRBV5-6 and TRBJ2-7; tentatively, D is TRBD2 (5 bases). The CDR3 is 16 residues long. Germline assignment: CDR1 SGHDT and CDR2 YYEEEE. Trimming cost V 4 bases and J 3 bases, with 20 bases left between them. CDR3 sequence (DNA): TGTGCCAGCAGCGACGGGAACAAAATGTCCGTCTACGAGCAGTACTTC. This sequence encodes CASSDGNKMSVYEQYF.

The CDR3 region has the DNA TGTGCCAGCAGCTTCAGGGGGCTCGGGGATGAAGCTTTCTTT. It codes for CASSFRGLGDEAFF. This rearrangement joins TRBV6-5 to TRBJ1-1, with 8 bases matching TRBD1. This CDR3 has 14 residues. Germline trimming cut 6 bases from V and 7 bases from J; bases unmatched to any gene: 10. CDR1 and CDR2 (germline): MNHEY, SVGAGI.

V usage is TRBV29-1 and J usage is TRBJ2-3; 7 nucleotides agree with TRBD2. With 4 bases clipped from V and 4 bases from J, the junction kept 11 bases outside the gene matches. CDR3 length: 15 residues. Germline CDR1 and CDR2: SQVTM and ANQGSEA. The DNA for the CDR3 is TGCAGCGTTGGCGGACTAGGGTTGCTCTCAGATACGCAGTATTTT. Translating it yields CSVGGLGLLSDTQYF.

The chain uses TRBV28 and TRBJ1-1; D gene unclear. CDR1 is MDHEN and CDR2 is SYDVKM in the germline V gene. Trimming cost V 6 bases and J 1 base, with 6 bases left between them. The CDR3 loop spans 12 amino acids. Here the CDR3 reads CASRISNTEAFF. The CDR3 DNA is TGTGCCAGCAGAATATCGAACACTGAAGCTTTCTTT.

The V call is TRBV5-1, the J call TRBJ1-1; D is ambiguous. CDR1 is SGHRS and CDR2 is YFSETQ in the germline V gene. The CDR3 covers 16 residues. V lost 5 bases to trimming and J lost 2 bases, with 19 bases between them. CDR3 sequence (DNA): TGCGCCAGCAGTCCCCTGAGCGTCCTTGAAAACACTGAAGCTTTCTTT. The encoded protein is CASSPLSVLENTEAFF.

Here the CDR3 DNA reads TGTGCCAGCTCACTAAACATGGTAACTAATGAAAAACTGTTTTTT. Translation gives CASSLNMVTNEKLFF. The rearrangement joins TRBV18 to TRBJ1-4; D is undetermined. V was trimmed by 4 bases and J by 1 base, leaving 10 bases between them. Per the germline V gene, CDR1 is KGHSH and CDR2 is LQKENI. The CDR3 has 15 residues.

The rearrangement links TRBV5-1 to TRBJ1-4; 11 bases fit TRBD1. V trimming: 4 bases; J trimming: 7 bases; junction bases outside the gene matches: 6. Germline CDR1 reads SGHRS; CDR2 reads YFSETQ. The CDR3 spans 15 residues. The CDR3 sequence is CASSVDRGQGEKLFF. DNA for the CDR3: TGCGCCAGCAGCGTGGACAGGGGGCAGGGTGAAAAACTGTTTTTT.

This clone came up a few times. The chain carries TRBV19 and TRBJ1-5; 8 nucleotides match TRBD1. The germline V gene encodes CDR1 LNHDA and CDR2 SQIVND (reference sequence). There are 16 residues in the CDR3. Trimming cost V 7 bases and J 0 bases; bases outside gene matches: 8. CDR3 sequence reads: CASTPRQGPSNQPQHF. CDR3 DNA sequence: TGTGCCAGTACCCCGCGACAGGGGCCTAGCAATCAGCCCCAGCATTTT.

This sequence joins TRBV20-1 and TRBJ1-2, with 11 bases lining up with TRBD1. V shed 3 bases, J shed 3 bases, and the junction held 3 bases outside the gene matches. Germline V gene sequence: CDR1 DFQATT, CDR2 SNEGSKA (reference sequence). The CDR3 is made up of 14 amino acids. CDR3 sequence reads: CSASVGQGDYGYTF. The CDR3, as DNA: TGCAGTGCTAGTGTGGGACAGGGGGACTATGGCTACACCTTC.

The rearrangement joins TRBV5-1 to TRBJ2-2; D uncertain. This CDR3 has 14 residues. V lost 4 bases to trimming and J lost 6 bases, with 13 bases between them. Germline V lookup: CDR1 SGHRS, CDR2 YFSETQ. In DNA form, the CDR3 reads TGCGCCAGCAGCCCTGGAGCCGGCCCCGGGGAGCTGTTTTTT. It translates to CASSPGAGPGELFF.

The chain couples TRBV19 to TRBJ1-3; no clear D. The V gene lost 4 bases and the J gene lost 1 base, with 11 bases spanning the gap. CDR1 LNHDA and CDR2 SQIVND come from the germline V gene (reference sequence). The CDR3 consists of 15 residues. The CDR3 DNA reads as TGTGCCAGTAGTAATAATCAGGATTCTGGAAACACCATATATTTT. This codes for CASSNNQDSGNTIYF.